Listed here are 20 T cell receptor beta chains from one sample, sequenced in a study of T-cell memory formation after mild COVID-19. Using its own MiXCR run on the 5' RACE reads, TCRdb lists one record per CDR3 protein. The data hold roughly 100,000 distinct CDR3 sequences, with over 13% observed a single time. The sample was PBMCs or a T cell subset sorted from them (not recorded which). The receptors originated from a man aged 18 to 29 who had mild COVID-19 (a few samples of this study predate the infection). Cell type and time point are not known.

This clonotype turned up a few times. The chain combines TRBV7-9 with TRBJ1-1; no definite D call. V dropped 4 bases and J dropped 1 base, with 13 bases sitting between them. CDR1 is SEHNR and CDR2 is FQNEAQ in the germline V gene (reference sequence). The CDR3 extends over 15 amino acids. CDR3 loop: CASSSPGWPNTEAFF. The CDR3 nucleotides are TGTGCCAGCAGCTCCCCGGGGTGGCCGAACACTGAAGCTTTCTTT. Full variable domain (remainder filled in from reference TRBV7-9 and TRBJ1-1): DTGVSQNPRHKITKRGQNVTFRCDPISEHNRLYWYRQTLGQGPEFLTYFQNEAQLEKSRLLSDRFSAERPKGSFSTLEIQRTEQGDSAMYLCASSSPGWPNTEAFFGQGTRLTVV.

This clonotype was recorded many times. The junction shows a germline mismatch at one end, possibly a read error. V is TRBV2 and J is TRBJ2-5; 8 bases match TRBD2. Germline CDR1 is SNHLY and CDR2 is FYNNEI. The CDR3 has 15 amino acids. The CDR3 sequence: CASTEQAGGVETQYF. CDR3 bases: TGTGCCAGCACTGAACAGGCGGGGGGAGTCGAGACCCAGTACTTC.

The chain employs TRBV7-9 and TRBJ1-5; TRBD1 agrees at 7 bases. This CDR3 is built from 14 residues. Germline lookup yields CDR1 SEHNR and CDR2 FQNEAQ (reference sequence). V lost 5 bases and J lost 0; bases outside the gene matches: 1. CDR3: CASSRDSSNQPQHF. The CDR3 bases are TGTGCCAGCAGCCGGGACAGTAGCAATCAGCCCCAGCATTTT.

This clonotype was observed a few times. The chain employs TRBV10-3 and TRBJ2-7; TRBD1 might be the D (6 bases). Trimming took off 11 bases at V and 0 bases at J, with 23 bases between the two ends. The CDR3 is 16 residues long. Looked up from germline, CDR1 is ENHRY and CDR2 is SYGVKD. The CDR3 loop reads CALLLRRDITSYEQYF. The CDR3 DNA reads TGTGCCCTCCTGCTCCGAAGGGACATAACCTCCTACGAGCAGTACTTC.

In this sample, this clonotype turned up a few times. This rearrangement joins TRBV5-4 to TRBJ2-7, with 8 bases matching TRBD1. CDR1 SGHNT and CDR2 YYREEE come from the germline V gene (reference sequence). The CDR3 has 15 amino acids. Losses at the gene ends were 4 bases for V and 3 bases for J; bases not matched to a gene: 9. CDR3 DNA sequence: TGTGCCAGCAGCCAAACCCGGACAGGGTTCTACGAGCAGTACTTC. Encoded protein: CASSQTRTGFYEQYF.

The chain is built from TRBV3-1 and TRBJ2-7, with D tentatively TRBD1 (6 bases). Germline lookup yields CDR1 LGHDT and CDR2 YNNKEL (reference sequence). The CDR3 consists of 13 residues. Trimming left V 10 bases short and J 0 bases short, with 13 bases between. This CDR3 is CAIRDTSSYEQYF. CDR3 DNA: TGTGCCATCCGGGACACGAGCTCCTACGAGCAGTACTTC.

The chain couples TRBV7-8 to TRBJ2-5; 11 nucleotides align to TRBD2. From germline, CDR1 is SGHVS and CDR2 FQNEAQ. The CDR3 runs to 17 residues. V shed 3 bases, J shed 0 bases, and the junction held 6 bases outside the gene matches. The CDR3 DNA follows: TGTGCCAGCAGCTTCAGACTAGCGGGGCCGTACCAAGAGACCCAGTACTTC. It translates to CASSFRLAGPYQETQYF.

In its sample, this clonotype was seen a few times. At one end the junction does not follow the germline gene, possibly because of a read error. The chain carries TRBV12-3 or TRBV12-4 and TRBJ1-1; D remains ambiguous. This CDR3 is built from 12 residues. CDR3 in DNA: TGCGCCAGCAGCTTCCGGAACACTGAAGCTTTCTTT. This encodes CASSFRNTEAFF.

The chain combines TRBV5-5 with TRBJ1-1; 7 nucleotides agree with TRBD1. V was pared by 2 bases and J by 4 bases, with 5 bases of the junction left unmatched. The germline gives CDR1 SGHKS, CDR2 YYEKEE (reference sequence). This CDR3 spans 14 amino acids. The DNA for the CDR3 is TGTGCCAGCAGCTTCGAGGGGGCGAGCACTGAAGCTTTCTTT. Amino acid sequence: CASSFEGASTEAFF. The full variable domain, with the rest looked up from reference TRBV5-5 and TRBJ1-1, is DAGVTQSPTHLIKTRGQQVTLRCSPISGHKSVSWYQQVLGQGPQFIFQYYEKEERGRGNFPDRFSARQFPNYSSELNVNALLLGDSALYLCASSFEGASTEAFFGQGTRLTVV.

This clonotype was counted only a few times. This chain links TRBV4-3 with TRBJ2-3; perhaps TRBD2 as D (6 bases). Trimming stripped 3 bases from V and 0 bases from J, with 10 bases between. CDR1 LGHNA and CDR2 YSLEER come from the germline V gene. The CDR3 is 15 amino acids. Here the CDR3 reads CASSHREKSTDTQYF. In nucleotides, the CDR3 is TGCGCCAGCAGCCACCGGGAGAAAAGCACAGATACGCAGTATTTT.

DNA for the CDR3: TGTGCCAGCGTGGAAGACAGTGAAGCTTTCTTT. Encoded protein: CASVEDSEAFF. This chain connects TRBV27 to TRBJ1-1, with a weak D call TRBD1 (5 bases). The CDR3 has 11 residues. The V end lost 8 bases, the J end lost 7 bases, and 11 bases lay between the germline ends. The germline gives CDR1 MNHEY, CDR2 SMNVEV (reference sequence).

The chain couples TRBV4-1 to TRBJ1-2; D perhaps matches TRBD1 (5 bases). The germline V gene has CDR1 MGHRA and CDR2 YSYEKL. This CDR3 has 15 residues. The V end lost 1 base, the J end lost 3 bases, and 12 bases lay between the germline ends. The CDR3: CASSQANGGYYGYTF. The CDR3 nucleotides read TGCGCCAGCAGCCAAGCCAACGGGGGGTACTATGGCTACACCTTC.

This clonotype was observed a handful of times. This chain connects TRBV28 to TRBJ1-5, with D possibly being TRBD1 (6 bases). V dropped 3 bases and J dropped 4 bases, with 13 bases sitting between them. The germline V gene has CDR1 MDHEN and CDR2 SYDVKM. The CDR3 totals 15 residues. The DNA for the CDR3 is TGTGCCAGCAGTTTCCGGCCAGGGGATAATCAGCCCCAGCATTTT. The encoded protein is CASSFRPGDNQPQHF.

The chain has TRBV12-3 or TRBV12-4 and TRBJ2-1; possibly TRBD1 for D (5 bases). This CDR3 has 14 residues. Trimming left V 4 bases short and J 4 bases short, with 11 bases between. CDR3 in amino acids: CASSSYDRYNEQFF. CDR3 nucleotide sequence: TGTGCCAGCAGTTCCTATGACAGATACAATGAGCAGTTCTTC.

This clonotype showed up just a few times. The chain uses TRBV7-8 and TRBJ2-5; TRBD1 aligns across 12 bases. This CDR3 is built from 17 residues. Germline loops: CDR1 SGHVS, CDR2 FQNEAQ. With V trimmed by 5 bases and J by 6 bases, 13 bases remained unmatched. The CDR3 loop reads CASSGGIRDRGRKTQYF. DNA for the CDR3: TGTGCCAGCAGCGGAGGGATCAGGGACAGGGGGCGAAAGACCCAGTACTTC.

This clonotype was detected only a few times. The V and J genes are TRBV6-5 and TRBJ1-5; 8 bases line up with TRBD1. The CDR3 consists of 16 residues. Germline assignment: CDR1 MNHEY and CDR2 SVGAGI. The ends lost 4 bases at V and 5 bases at J; junction bases unmatched: 10. The CDR3 loop reads CASSSQGAQGDQPQHF. In DNA, the CDR3 is TGTGCCAGCAGTTCCCAGGGGGCACAGGGGGATCAGCCCCAGCATTTT.

This clonotype was detected only a few times. For the CDR3, the DNA is TGTGCCAGCAGCTTAGTTTCTAGCGGGGCCCGCGCGAACACCGGGGAGCTGTTTTTT. Protein: CASSLVSSGARANTGELFF. V and J are TRBV7-6 and TRBJ2-2; 9 bases align to TRBD2. The V gene end was trimmed by 1 base and the J gene end by 0 bases; junction bases not matched to a gene: 9. CDR3 length: 19 amino acids. Per germline, CDR1 SGHVS and CDR2 FNYEAQ.

This clonotype occurred many times. The chain employs TRBV5-1 and TRBJ2-3; TRBD2 matches 13 bases. This CDR3 is built from 14 residues. V shed 7 bases and J 6 bases; nucleotides not matched to a gene: 5. Germline V gene lookup returns CDR1 SGHRS and CDR2 YFSETQ. The CDR3 region is CASRLAGGSDTQYF. The CDR3 DNA sequence: TGCGCCAGCCGACTAGCGGGGGGAAGCGATACGCAGTATTTT.

The J gene is TRBJ2-5, the V gene TRBV7-9; D remains ambiguous. V was cut by 5 bases and J by 5 bases, with 12 bases left in between. The V gene's germline CDR1 is SEHNR and CDR2 FQNEAQ (reference sequence). This CDR3 has 13 amino acids. CDR3 region: CASSLLAGETQYF. CDR3 nucleotide sequence: TGTGCCAGCAGCCTCTTAGCTGGGGAGACCCAGTACTTC.

The chain carries TRBV24-1 and TRBJ2-4, with 8 bases lining up with TRBD1. CDR3 length: 12 amino acids. V was clipped by 10 bases and J by 10 bases; unmatched bases: 8. Germline values: CDR1 KGHDR, CDR2 SFDVKD. The CDR3 sequence is CATEGTGGIQYF. The CDR3 DNA follows: TGTGCCACTGAAGGGACAGGCGGAATTCAGTACTTC.